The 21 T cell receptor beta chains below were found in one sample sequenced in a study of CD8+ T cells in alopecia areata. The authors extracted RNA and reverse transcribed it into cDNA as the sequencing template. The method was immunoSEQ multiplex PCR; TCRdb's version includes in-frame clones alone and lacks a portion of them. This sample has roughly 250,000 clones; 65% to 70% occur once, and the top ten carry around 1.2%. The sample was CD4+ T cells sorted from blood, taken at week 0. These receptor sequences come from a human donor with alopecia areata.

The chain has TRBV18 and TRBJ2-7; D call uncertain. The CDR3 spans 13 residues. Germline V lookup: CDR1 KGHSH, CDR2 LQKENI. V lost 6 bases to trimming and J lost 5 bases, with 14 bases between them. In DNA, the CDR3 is TGTGCCAGCTCCCCCTCCGTTTCGAACGAGCAGTACTTC. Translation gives CASSPSVSNEQYF.

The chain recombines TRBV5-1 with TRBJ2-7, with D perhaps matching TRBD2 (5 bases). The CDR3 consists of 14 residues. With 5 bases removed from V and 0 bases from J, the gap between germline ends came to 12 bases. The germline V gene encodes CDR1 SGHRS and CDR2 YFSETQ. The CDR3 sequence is CASRVTSPSYEQYF. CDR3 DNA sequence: TGCGCCAGCAGAGTCACTAGTCCCTCCTACGAGCAGTACTTC.

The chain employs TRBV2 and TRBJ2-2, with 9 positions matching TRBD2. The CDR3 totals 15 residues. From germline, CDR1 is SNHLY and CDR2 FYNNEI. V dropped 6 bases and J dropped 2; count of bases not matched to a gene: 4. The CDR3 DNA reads TGTGCCAGCAGAGTTAGCGGGGGAAACACCGGGGAGCTGTTTTTT. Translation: CASRVSGGNTGELFF. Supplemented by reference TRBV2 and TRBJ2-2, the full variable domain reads EPEVTQTPSHQVTQMGQEVILRCVPISNHLYFYWYRQILGQKVEFLVSFYNNEISEKSEIFDDQFSVERPDGSNFTLKIRSTKLEDSAMYFCASRVSGGNTGELFFGEGSRLTVL.

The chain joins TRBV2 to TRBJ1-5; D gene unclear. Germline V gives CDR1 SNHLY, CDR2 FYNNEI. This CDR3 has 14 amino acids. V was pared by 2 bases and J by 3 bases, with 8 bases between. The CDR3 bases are TGTGCCAGCAGTGAAATCCTGCTCAATCAGCCCCAGCATTTT. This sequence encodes CASSEILLNQPQHF.

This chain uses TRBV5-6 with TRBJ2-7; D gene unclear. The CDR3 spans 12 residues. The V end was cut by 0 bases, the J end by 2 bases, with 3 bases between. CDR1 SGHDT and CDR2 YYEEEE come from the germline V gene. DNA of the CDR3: TGTGCCAGCAGCTTGGACACCTACGAGCAGTACTTC. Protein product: CASSLDTYEQYF.

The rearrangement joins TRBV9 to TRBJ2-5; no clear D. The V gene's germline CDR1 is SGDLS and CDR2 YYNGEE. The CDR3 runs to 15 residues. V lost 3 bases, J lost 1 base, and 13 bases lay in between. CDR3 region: CASSATPTAQETQYF. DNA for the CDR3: TGTGCCAGCAGCGCGACCCCCACGGCCCAAGAGACCCAGTACTTC.

CDR3 region: CSVELVVGQPQHF. The CDR3 coding sequence is TGCAGCGTTGAATTAGTTGTCGGTCAGCCCCAGCATTTT. The chain links TRBV29-1 to TRBJ1-5; D is ambiguous. Trimming removed 2 bases from V and 6 bases from J, with 11 bases in between. Germline assignment: CDR1 SQVTM and CDR2 ANQGSEA. The CDR3 runs to 13 residues. The full variable domain, rest sourced from reference TRBV29-1 and TRBJ1-5, is SAVISQKPSRDICQRGTSLTIQCQVDSQVTMMFWYRQQPGQSLTLIATANQGSEATYESGFVIDKFPISRPNLTFSTLTVSNMSPEDSSIYLCSVELVVGQPQHFGDGTRLSIL.

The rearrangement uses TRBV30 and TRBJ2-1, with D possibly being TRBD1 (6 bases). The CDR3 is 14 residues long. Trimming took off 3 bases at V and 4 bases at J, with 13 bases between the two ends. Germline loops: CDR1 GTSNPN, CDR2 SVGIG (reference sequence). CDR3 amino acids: CAWSVSGQYNEQFF. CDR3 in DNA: TGTGCCTGGAGCGTGAGTGGACAGTACAATGAGCAGTTCTTC.

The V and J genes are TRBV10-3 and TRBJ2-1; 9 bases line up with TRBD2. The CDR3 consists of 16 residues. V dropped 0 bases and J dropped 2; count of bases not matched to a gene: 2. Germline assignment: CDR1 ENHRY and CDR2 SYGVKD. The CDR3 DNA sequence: TGTGCCATCAGTGAGTCGAAGCGGGGGGCCTACAATGAGCAGTTCTTC. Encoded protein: CAISESKRGAYNEQFF.

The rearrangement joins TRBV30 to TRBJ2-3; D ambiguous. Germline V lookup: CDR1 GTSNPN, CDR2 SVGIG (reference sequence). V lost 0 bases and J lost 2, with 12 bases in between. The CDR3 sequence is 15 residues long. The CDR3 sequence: CAWSVRATVTDTQYF. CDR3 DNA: TGTGCCTGGAGTGTACGGGCCACTGTCACAGATACGCAGTATTTT.

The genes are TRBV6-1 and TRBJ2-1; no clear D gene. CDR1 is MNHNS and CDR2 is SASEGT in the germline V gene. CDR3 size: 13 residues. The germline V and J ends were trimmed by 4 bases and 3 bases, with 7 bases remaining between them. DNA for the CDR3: TGTGCCAGCAGTGTGGGAAGCTACAATGAGCAGTTCTTC. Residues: CASSVGSYNEQFF.

The CDR3 spells CASSQSLKNQNNSPLHF. DNA of the CDR3: TGCGCCAGCAGTCAATCCCTGAAGAACCAGAATAATTCACCCCTCCACTTT. V and J are TRBV23-1 and TRBJ1-6, with no clear D. TRBV23-1 is placed among ORFs of uncertain function. Trimming pared 0 bases from V and 5 bases from J, leaving 14 bases between. This CDR3 has 17 amino acids.

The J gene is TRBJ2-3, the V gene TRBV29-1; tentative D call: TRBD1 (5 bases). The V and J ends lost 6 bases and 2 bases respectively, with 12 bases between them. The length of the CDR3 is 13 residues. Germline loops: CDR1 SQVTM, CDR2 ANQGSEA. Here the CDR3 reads CSVTDSYTDTQYF. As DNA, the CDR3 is TGCAGCGTGACCGACAGCTACACAGATACGCAGTATTTT.

The CDR3 protein is CASSLRQGYGYTF. CDR3 sequence (DNA): TGTGCCAGCAGTCTCCGACAGGGGTATGGCTACACCTTC. This chain joins TRBV27 and TRBJ1-2; 8 bases fit TRBD1. There are 13 residues in the CDR3. The trim removed 5 bases at V and 5 bases at J, leaving 4 bases unmatched. CDR1 is MNHEY, CDR2 SMNVEV, per germline (reference sequence).

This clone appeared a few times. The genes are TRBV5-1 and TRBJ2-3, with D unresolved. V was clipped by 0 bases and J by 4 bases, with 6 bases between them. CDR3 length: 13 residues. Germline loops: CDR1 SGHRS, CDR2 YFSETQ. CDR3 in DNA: TGCGCCAGCAGCTTGGCCGTCCCAGATACGCAGTATTTT. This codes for CASSLAVPDTQYF.

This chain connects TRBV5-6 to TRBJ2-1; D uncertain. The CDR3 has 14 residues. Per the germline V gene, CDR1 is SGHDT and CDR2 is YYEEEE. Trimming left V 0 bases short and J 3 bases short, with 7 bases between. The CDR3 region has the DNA TGTGCCAGCAGCTTGGAACAGATCTACAATGAGCAGTTCTTC. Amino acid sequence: CASSLEQIYNEQFF.

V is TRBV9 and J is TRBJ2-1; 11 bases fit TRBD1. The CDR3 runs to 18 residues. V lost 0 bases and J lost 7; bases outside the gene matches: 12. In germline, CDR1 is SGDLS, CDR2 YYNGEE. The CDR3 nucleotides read TGTGCCAGCAGCGTAGTCCGAGGAGGACAGGGGGCAGGAAATGAGCAGTTCTTC. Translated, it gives CASSVVRGGQGAGNEQFF.

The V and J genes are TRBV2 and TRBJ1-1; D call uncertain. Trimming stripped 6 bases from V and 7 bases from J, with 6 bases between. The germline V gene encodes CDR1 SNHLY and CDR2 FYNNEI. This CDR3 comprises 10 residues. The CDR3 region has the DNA TGTGCCAGCAGCCCCATTGAAGCTTTCTTT. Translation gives CASSPIEAFF. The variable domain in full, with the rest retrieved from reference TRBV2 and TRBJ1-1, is EPEVTQTPSHQVTQMGQEVILRCVPISNHLYFYWYRQILGQKVEFLVSFYNNEISEKSEIFDDQFSVERPDGSNFTLKIRSTKLEDSAMYFCASSPIEAFFGQGTRLTVV.

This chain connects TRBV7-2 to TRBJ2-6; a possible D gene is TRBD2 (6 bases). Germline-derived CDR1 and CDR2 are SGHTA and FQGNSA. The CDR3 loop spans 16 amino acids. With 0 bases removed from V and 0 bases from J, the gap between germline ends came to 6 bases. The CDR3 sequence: CASSLASGSGANVLTF. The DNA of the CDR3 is TGTGCCAGCAGCTTAGCTAGCGGCTCTGGGGCCAACGTCCTGACTTTC.

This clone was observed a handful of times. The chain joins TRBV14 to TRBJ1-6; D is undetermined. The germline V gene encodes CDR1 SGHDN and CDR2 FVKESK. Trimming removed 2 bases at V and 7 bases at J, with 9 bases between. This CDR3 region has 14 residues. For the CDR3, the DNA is TGTGCCAGCAGCCAACTCGAGCCCAATTCACCCCTCCACTTT. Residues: CASSQLEPNSPLHF.

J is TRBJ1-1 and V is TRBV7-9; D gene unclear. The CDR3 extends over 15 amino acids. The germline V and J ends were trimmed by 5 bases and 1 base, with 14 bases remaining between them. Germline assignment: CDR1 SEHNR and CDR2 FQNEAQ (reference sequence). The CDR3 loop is CASSRLPSTNTEAFF. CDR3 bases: TGTGCCAGCAGCCGACTTCCCAGCACGAACACTGAAGCTTTCTTT.